The 31 T cell receptor beta chains in this list originate from one sample, sequenced in a study of blood T cell repertoires in COVID-19. TCRdb keeps only in-frame clones here, not all; method: immunoSEQ multiplex PCR. The sample has 75,000 to 100,000 clones, around 87% seen once; the top ten hold around 7%. The sequenced sample was peripheral blood. The receptors here all came from a human donor with acute or convalescent COVID-19. The donor label of this sample is uncertain.

This rearrangement joins TRBV7-2 to TRBJ1-4, with 11 nucleotides matching TRBD1. This CDR3 spans 15 amino acids. Trimming took 5 bases from V and 6 from J; bases not matched to a gene: 5. Germline CDR1 SGHTA, CDR2 FQGNSA. The CDR3 reads CASSQRDRGDEKLFF. Here the CDR3 DNA reads TGTGCCAGCAGCCAGAGGGACAGGGGGGATGAAAAACTGTTTTTT.

The chain has TRBV7-2 and TRBJ2-7; 9 bases are shared with TRBD1. With 4 bases clipped from V and 2 bases from J, the junction kept 6 bases outside the gene matches. The CDR3 length is 15 residues. CDR1 and CDR2 (germline): SGHTA, FQGNSA. The CDR3 DNA reads as TGTGCCAGCAGCTCCCGGGACAGGGAGCCCTACGAGCAGTACTTC. It encodes CASSSRDREPYEQYF.

V usage is TRBV27 and J usage is TRBJ2-4; 7 bases align to TRBD1. From germline, CDR1 is MNHEY and CDR2 SMNVEV (reference sequence). The CDR3 sequence is 14 residues long. Trimming took 6 bases from V and 7 from J; bases not matched to a gene: 9. Here the CDR3 reads CASSADRASNIQYF. DNA of the CDR3: TGTGCCAGCAGCGCAGACAGGGCCTCCAACATTCAGTACTTC.

This clone was counted between two and nine times. The chain is built from TRBV5-1 and TRBJ2-2; tentative D call: TRBD1 (5 bases). Germline V CDR1 and CDR2: SGHRS, YFSETQ. V was shortened by 1 base and J by 1 base, with 5 bases between the two germline ends. The CDR3 length is 14 residues. The CDR3 region has the DNA TGCGCCAGCAGCTTGAGGGGGAACACCGGGGAGCTGTTTTTT. This sequence encodes CASSLRGNTGELFF. The full variable domain, completed using reference TRBV5-1 and TRBJ2-2, is KAGVTQTPRYLIKTRGQQVTLSCSPISGHRSVSWYQQTPGQGLQFLFEYFSETQRNKGNFPGRFSGRQFSNSRSEMNVSTLELGDSALYLCASSLRGNTGELFFGEGSRLTVL.

The chain recombines TRBV29-1 with TRBJ1-4, with TRBD1 identical over 8 bases. With 8 bases clipped from V and 8 bases from J, the junction kept 10 bases outside the gene matches. Per the germline V gene, CDR1 is SQVTM and CDR2 is ANQGSEA. The CDR3 consists of 13 residues. CDR3 DNA sequence: TGCAGCTTTAGGGACAGGAATGGAGAAAAACTGTTTTTT. This encodes CSFRDRNGEKLFF.

The chain combines TRBV5-1 with TRBJ1-1, with TRBD1 matching 10 bases. There are 16 residues in the CDR3. The germline gives CDR1 SGHRS, CDR2 YFSETQ. The trim removed 0 bases at V and 3 bases at J, leaving 5 bases unmatched. This CDR3 is CASSLGGTGADTEAFF. Written as DNA, the CDR3 is TGCGCCAGCAGCTTGGGGGGGACAGGGGCCGACACTGAAGCTTTCTTT.

The chain carries TRBV19 and TRBJ1-2, with 7 bases lining up with TRBD1. The germline V gene encodes CDR1 LNHDA and CDR2 SQIVND (reference sequence). V shed 5 bases, J shed 1 base, and the junction held 4 bases outside the gene matches. The CDR3 is 14 amino acids. The CDR3 reads CASSRDSLNYGYTF. The CDR3 DNA sequence: TGTGCCAGTAGTCGGGACAGCCTTAACTATGGCTACACCTTC.

The chain has TRBV28 and TRBJ1-1; the D gene is possibly TRBD1 (5 bases). The CDR3 has 15 amino acids. Germline V gene sequence: CDR1 MDHEN, CDR2 SYDVKM. The V end lost 4 bases, the J end lost 4 bases, and 16 bases lay between the germline ends. CDR3: CASSSLRGKGTEAFF. CDR3 sequence (DNA): TGTGCCAGCAGTTCTCTTAGGGGAAAAGGCACTGAAGCTTTCTTT. Using reference TRBV28 and TRBJ1-1 for the parts outside the CDR3, the full variable domain is DVKVTQSSRYLVKRTGEKVFLECVQDMDHENMFWYRQDPGLGLRLIYFSYDVKMKEKGDIPEGYSVSREKKERFSLILESASTNQTSMYLCASSSLRGKGTEAFFGQGTRLTVV.

The CDR3 region has the DNA TGTGCCAGCAGCCCGACAGGGGCTGGAAACACCATATATTTT. It is translated as CASSPTGAGNTIYF. The chain uses TRBV7-9 and TRBJ1-3, with TRBD1 matching 8 bases. V was clipped by 5 bases and J by 2 bases; unmatched bases: 2. CDR3 length: 14 residues. Germline CDR1 and CDR2: SEHNR and FQNEAQ (reference sequence).

This sequence joins TRBV3-1 (or the pseudogene TRBV3-2) and TRBJ1-2; no definite D call. V was pared by 0 bases and J by 2 bases, with 13 bases between. Germline V gives CDR1 LGHDT, CDR2 YNNKEL (reference sequence). The CDR3 sequence is 16 residues long. The DNA of the CDR3 is TGTGCCAGCAGCCAAGATAGAATCGGTGCGAACTATGGCTACACCTTC. It specifies CASSQDRIGANYGYTF.

This rearrangement joins TRBV6-5 to TRBJ1-4; tentative D call: TRBD1 (5 bases). This CDR3 has 15 residues. Trimming removed 6 bases from V and 0 bases from J, with 11 bases in between. The germline gives CDR1 MNHEY, CDR2 SVGAGI. CDR3 amino acids: CASSVRGATNEKLFF. CDR3 bases: TGTGCCAGCAGCGTTAGGGGTGCAACTAATGAAAAACTGTTTTTT.

This clone was counted between two and nine times. This CDR3 is CASSLDPRATEAFF. The DNA for the CDR3 is TGTGCCAGCAGCTTAGATCCGAGGGCCACTGAAGCTTTCTTT. This chain uses TRBV11-2 with TRBJ1-1; D remains ambiguous. Germline lookup yields CDR1 SGHAT and CDR2 FQNNGV. The ends were cut back, 0 bases at V and 4 bases at J, with 9 bases in the middle. CDR3 size: 14 residues.

This clone was seen only once. The genes are TRBV9 and TRBJ2-3; possibly TRBD2 for D (5 bases). This CDR3 contains 14 residues. Germline V CDR1 and CDR2: SGDLS, YYNGEE. Trimming removed 4 bases from V and 4 bases from J, with 13 bases in between. The CDR3 spells CASSSRGVPDTQYF. The CDR3 region has the DNA TGTGCCAGCAGCTCCCGGGGTGTCCCAGATACGCAGTATTTT.

The rearrangement uses TRBV3-1 (or the pseudogene TRBV3-2) and TRBJ2-2; 9 bases line up with TRBD2. Germline CDR1 is LGHDT and CDR2 is YNNKEL (reference sequence). The CDR3 length is 15 residues. With V trimmed by 3 bases and J by 6 bases, 5 bases remained unmatched. The CDR3 here is CASSHGTSRAGELFF. DNA of the CDR3: TGTGCCAGCAGCCATGGGACTAGCAGGGCCGGGGAGCTGTTTTTT.

This clone was seen only a few times. The rearrangement joins TRBV5-4 to TRBJ2-7; 12 nucleotides match TRBD2. Germline V gives CDR1 SGHNT, CDR2 YYREEE (reference sequence). The CDR3 extends over 15 amino acids. V lost 2 bases, J lost 6 bases, and 6 bases stayed unmatched. The CDR3 spells CASSFGTSGPGEQYF. The CDR3 region has the DNA TGTGCCAGCAGCTTCGGGACTAGCGGGCCAGGCGAGCAGTACTTC. The full variable domain, rest sourced from reference TRBV5-4 and TRBJ2-7, is ETGVTQSPTHLIKTRGQQVTLRCSSQSGHNTVSWYQQALGQGPQFIFQYYREEENGRGNFPPRFSGLQFPNYSSELNVNALELDDSALYLCASSFGTSGPGEQYFGPGTRLTVT.

This clone was counted once. V is TRBV6-5 and J is TRBJ2-1; D is perhaps TRBD1 (5 bases). Trimming left V 5 bases short and J 4 bases short, with 15 bases between. The CDR3 contains 15 residues. The V gene's germline CDR1 is MNHEY and CDR2 SVGAGI. This CDR3 is CASSPRPGPYNEQFF. The CDR3 DNA sequence: TGTGCCAGCAGTCCTCGTCCAGGGCCTTACAATGAGCAGTTCTTC.

The chain has TRBV6-1 and TRBJ2-6; 8 bases line up with TRBD1. V was clipped by 7 bases and J by 4 bases; unmatched bases: 6. Germline CDR1 reads MNHNS; CDR2 reads SASEGT. The CDR3 sequence is 15 residues long. The CDR3 loop reads CASIETGAGANVLTF. The CDR3, as DNA: TGTGCCAGCATCGAGACAGGGGCCGGGGCCAACGTCCTGACTTTC.

The gene calls are TRBV3-1 (or the pseudogene TRBV3-2) and TRBJ1-1; D call uncertain. The CDR3 has 11 residues. V was cut by 1 base and J by 13 bases, with 10 bases left in between. Germline V CDR1 and CDR2: LGHDT, YNNKEL (reference sequence). CDR3 DNA: TGTGCCAGCAGCCAAGGACGGAGAGGTTTCTTT. This encodes CASSQGRRGFF.

J is TRBJ2-7 and V is TRBV5-6, with a possible D match to TRBD2 (6 bases). The V gene lost 4 bases and the J gene lost 2 bases, with 28 bases spanning the gap. Germline CDR1 is SGHDT and CDR2 is YYEEEE. The CDR3 totals 19 residues. CDR3 region: CASSRDWAQARDGPYEQYF. CDR3 coding DNA: TGTGCCAGCAGCCGGGATTGGGCCCAGGCGCGGGACGGACCCTACGAGCAGTACTTC.

The gene calls are TRBV2 and TRBJ2-5; no clear D. Trimming cost V 5 bases and J 5 bases, with 6 bases left between them. From germline, CDR1 is SNHLY and CDR2 FYNNEI. This CDR3 is 11 amino acids long. CDR3 sequence: CASSFGETQYF. The DNA of the CDR3 is TGTGCCAGCAGTTTCGGGGAGACCCAGTACTTC.

The gene calls are TRBV2 and TRBJ1-1; tentative D call: TRBD1 (6 bases). The germline CDR1 and CDR2 sequences are SNHLY and FYNNEI. The CDR3 sequence is 11 residues long. Deletions cut 8 bases from V and 6 bases from J, with 10 bases between. This CDR3 reads CASLYRAEAFF. The CDR3 DNA reads as TGTGCCAGCCTCTACAGGGCTGAAGCTTTCTTT.

This sequence joins TRBV19 and TRBJ2-2, with TRBD1 identical over 9 bases. V was clipped by 9 bases and J by 6 bases; unmatched bases: 8. Germline CDR1 and CDR2: LNHDA and SQIVND (reference sequence). The CDR3 contains 14 residues. CDR3: CASGGQGRAGELFF. CDR3 coding DNA: TGTGCCAGCGGAGGACAGGGGCGAGCCGGGGAGCTGTTTTTT.

This clone occurred a few times. V is TRBV9 and J is TRBJ2-1; 11 nucleotides line up with TRBD2. With 4 bases clipped from V and 4 bases from J, the junction kept 7 bases outside the gene matches. CDR3 length equals 16 residues. Germline V CDR1 and CDR2: SGDLS, YYNGEE. The CDR3 DNA is TGTGCCAGCAGCCTCCAAGGGACTAGCGGATACAATGAGCAGTTCTTC. Its translation is CASSLQGTSGYNEQFF.

CDR3 in amino acids: CASSRGQGGTQYF. The CDR3 region has the DNA TGTGCCAGCAGCAGGGGGCAGGGTGGGACCCAGTACTTC. The genes are TRBV3-1 (or the pseudogene TRBV3-2) and TRBJ2-5; the match to TRBD1 covers 7 bases. The germline gives CDR1 LGHDT, CDR2 YNNKEL (reference sequence). This CDR3 region has 13 residues. J was trimmed by 7 bases and V by 5 bases; bases with no gene match: 7.

V and J are TRBV11-2 and TRBJ2-1; no firm D call. V was cut by 1 base and J by 8 bases, with 9 bases left in between. This CDR3 is 13 amino acids long. Germline CDR1 SGHAT, CDR2 FQNNGV. The CDR3 nucleotides read TGTGCCAGCAGCTTAGTACTAACGTATGAGCAGTTCTTC. Translation gives CASSLVLTYEQFF. The full variable domain, its missing parts supplied by reference TRBV11-2 and TRBJ2-1, is EAGVAQSPRYKIIEKRQSVAFWCNPISGHATLYWYQQILGQGPKLLIQFQNNGVVDDSQLPKDRFSAERLKGVDSTLKIQPAKLEDSAVYLCASSLVLTYEQFFGPGTRLTVL.

V usage is TRBV9 and J usage is TRBJ2-2; possibly TRBD1 for D (9 bases). The CDR3 runs 17 residues. The V and J ends lost 5 bases and 5 bases respectively, with 22 bases between them. Germline V gives CDR1 SGDLS, CDR2 YYNGEE. As DNA, the CDR3 is TGTGCCAGCAGAAGGAGCGGGGGACAGGGTCCGACCGGGGAGCTGTTTTTT. This translates into CASRRSGGQGPTGELFF.

This clone was seen a single time. The gene calls are TRBV6-6 and TRBJ2-2; 7 nucleotides align to TRBD1. Germline values: CDR1 MNHNY, CDR2 SVGAGI (reference sequence). Losses at the gene ends were 5 bases for V and 5 bases for J; bases not matched to a gene: 8. CDR3 length: 15 amino acids. CDR3 coding DNA: TGTGCCAGCAGTCGCCCGACAGGGTGGACCGGGGAGCTGTTTTTT. Translation: CASSRPTGWTGELFF.

The genes are TRBV2 and TRBJ2-3; perhaps TRBD1 as D (6 bases). The V and J ends lost 4 bases and 3 bases respectively, with 14 bases between them. The germline V gene has CDR1 SNHLY and CDR2 FYNNEI. The CDR3 extends over 15 amino acids. CDR3 region: CASSGQVQRTDTQYF. In DNA, the CDR3 is TGTGCCAGCAGTGGACAGGTCCAGCGAACAGATACGCAGTATTTT.

A few counts support this clone. This chain joins TRBV4-1 and TRBJ2-3; D is unresolved. This CDR3 comprises 16 residues. The V end was cut by 1 base, the J end by 2 bases, with 13 bases between. Per the germline V gene, CDR1 is MGHRA and CDR2 is YSYEKL. The CDR3: CASSQVNLVATDTQYF. The CDR3 DNA follows: TGCGCCAGCAGCCAAGTAAACTTAGTAGCCACAGATACGCAGTATTTT.

The chain has TRBV7-6 and TRBJ1-5; 7 bases are shared with TRBD1. This CDR3 has 17 amino acids. Germline V lookup: CDR1 SGHVS, CDR2 FNYEAQ. The J segment lost 0 bases and the V segment lost 5 bases, leaving 10 bases of the junction unmatched. As DNA, the CDR3 is TGTGCCAGCAGCCCCACCGGGGGACAGTTTAGCAATCAGCCCCAGCATTTT. Its translation: CASSPTGGQFSNQPQHF.

The chain links TRBV6-2 or TRBV6-3 to TRBJ2-7, with TRBD2 matching 7 bases. With 2 bases clipped from V and 3 bases from J, the junction kept 7 bases outside the gene matches. CDR3 length: 15 amino acids. Germline CDR1 reads MNHEY; CDR2 reads SVGEGT. Here the CDR3 reads CASSYDSGGDYEQYF. In DNA, the CDR3 is TGTGCCAGCAGTTACGACTCGGGGGGAGACTACGAGCAGTACTTC.